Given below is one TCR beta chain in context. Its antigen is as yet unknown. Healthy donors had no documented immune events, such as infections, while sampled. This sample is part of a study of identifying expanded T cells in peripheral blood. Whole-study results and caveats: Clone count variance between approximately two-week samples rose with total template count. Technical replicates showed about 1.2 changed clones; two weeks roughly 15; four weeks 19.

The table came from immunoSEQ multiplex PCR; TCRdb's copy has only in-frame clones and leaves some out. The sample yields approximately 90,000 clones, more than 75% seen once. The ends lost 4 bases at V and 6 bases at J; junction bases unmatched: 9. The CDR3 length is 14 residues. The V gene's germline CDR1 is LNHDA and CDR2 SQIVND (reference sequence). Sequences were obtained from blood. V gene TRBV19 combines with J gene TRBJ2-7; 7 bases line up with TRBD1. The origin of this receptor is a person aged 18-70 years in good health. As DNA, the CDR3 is TGTGCCAGTAGTAATGGCGACAGGGCAGGCGAGCAGTACTTC. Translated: CASSNGDRAGEQYF.